This passage covers 9 T cell receptor beta chains from one sample sequenced in a study of molecular identifiers for immune sequencing clone quantification. MiXCR was run by TCRdb on the PCR reads, yielding one entry per CDR3 protein. The sample lists about 630,000 distinct CDR3 sequences, 25% occurring once. The source material was naive CD8+ T cells from blood, with Jurkat cell RNA spiked in. As to subset: FACS-sorted CD8+CD4-CCR7+CD45RA+ naive T cells. These TCRs come from a human donor in good health. Some libraries in this study had Jurkat cell RNA spiked in.

This clonotype was found many times. The chain combines TRBV12-3 or TRBV12-4 with TRBJ1-2, with D hard to call. Trimming removed 6 bases at V and 4 bases at J, with 9 bases between. The CDR3 runs to 12 residues. The CDR3 DNA sequence: TGTGCCAGCAGCTCAACGGGCTATGGCTACACCTTC. This gives the protein CASSSTGYGYTF.

This rearrangement joins TRBV4-3 to TRBJ2-2; 10 bases line up with TRBD2. Germline V gene sequence: CDR1 LGHNA, CDR2 YSLEER. The V segment lost 0 bases and the J segment 2 bases; nucleotides outside the gene matches: 9. This CDR3 comprises 19 residues. The CDR3 DNA follows: TGCGCCAGCAGCCAAGAGCGGCTAGCGGGGGCCGGAAACACCGGGGAGCTGTTTTTT. This codes for CASSQERLAGAGNTGELFF.

The rearrangement uses TRBV30 and TRBJ1-4, with D possibly being TRBD1 (5 bases). There are 14 residues in the CDR3. Germline-derived CDR1 and CDR2 are GTSNPN and SVGIG (reference sequence). V was clipped by 2 bases and J by 0 bases, with 7 bases between them. CDR3 in DNA: TGTGCCTGGAGTTTAGGGGCAACTAATGAAAAACTGTTTTTT. The encoded protein is CAWSLGATNEKLFF.

Notes on this clonotype: Being one base from a much bigger clone, this may be a read error. This chain joins TRBV5-3 and TRBJ1-5; D remains ambiguous. TRBV5-3 counts as an open reading frame of uncertain function. This CDR3 comprises 14 residues. V was pared by 8 bases and J by 2 bases, with 14 bases between. For the CDR3, the DNA is TGTGCCAGCCGGGAGATCGGTGGCAATCAGCCCCAGCATTTT. It translates to CASREIGGNQPQHF.

CDR3 region: CASSQDMGVNTEAFF. DNA of the CDR3: TGCGCCAGCAGCCAGGATATGGGGGTGAACACTGAAGCTTTCTTT. V and J are TRBV4-3 and TRBJ1-1; D is possibly TRBD1 (5 bases). This CDR3 is 15 amino acids long. Trimming took off 3 bases at V and 0 bases at J, with 11 bases between the two ends. Germline V CDR1 and CDR2: LGHNA, YSLEER.

The V and J genes are TRBV7-9 and TRBJ2-7; tentatively, D is TRBD1 (5 bases). Germline loops: CDR1 SEHNR, CDR2 FQNEAQ (reference sequence). The CDR3 has 14 amino acids. V lost 2 bases, J lost 2 bases, and 10 bases lay in between. The DNA of the CDR3 is TGTGCCAGCAGCTTACCATACAGGCCCTACGAGCAGTACTTC. Its translation: CASSLPYRPYEQYF.

This clonotype was picked up many times. The chain combines TRBV4-1 with TRBJ1-6; 8 positions agree with TRBD1. Germline-derived CDR1 and CDR2 are MGHRA and YSYEKL. The CDR3 covers 15 residues. V gave up 1 base and J gave up 8 bases; unmatched junction bases: 4. CDR3 DNA sequence: TGCGCCAGCAGCCAAGTTCAGGGGGCAGATTCACCCCTCCACTTT. It is translated as CASSQVQGADSPLHF.

This chain uses TRBV19 with TRBJ2-5; possible D gene TRBD1, 6 bases. This CDR3 is built from 16 residues. The V gene lost 3 bases and the J gene lost 4 bases, with 18 bases spanning the gap. Germline V lookup: CDR1 LNHDA, CDR2 SQIVND (reference sequence). The CDR3 protein is CASSIGAGEFGETQYF. CDR3 coding DNA: TGTGCCAGTAGTATTGGGGCAGGGGAGTTTGGAGAGACCCAGTACTTC.

This clonotype was found many times. The chain combines TRBV7-9 with TRBJ2-7; a weak D match, TRBD1 (5 bases). From germline, CDR1 is SEHNR and CDR2 FQNEAQ (reference sequence). V lost 1 base to trimming and J lost 0 bases, with 10 bases between them. CDR3 size: 15 residues. The CDR3 DNA sequence: TGTGCCAGCAGCTTAGTTGGCACAGGCTCCTACGAGCAGTACTTC. Translation gives CASSLVGTGSYEQYF.